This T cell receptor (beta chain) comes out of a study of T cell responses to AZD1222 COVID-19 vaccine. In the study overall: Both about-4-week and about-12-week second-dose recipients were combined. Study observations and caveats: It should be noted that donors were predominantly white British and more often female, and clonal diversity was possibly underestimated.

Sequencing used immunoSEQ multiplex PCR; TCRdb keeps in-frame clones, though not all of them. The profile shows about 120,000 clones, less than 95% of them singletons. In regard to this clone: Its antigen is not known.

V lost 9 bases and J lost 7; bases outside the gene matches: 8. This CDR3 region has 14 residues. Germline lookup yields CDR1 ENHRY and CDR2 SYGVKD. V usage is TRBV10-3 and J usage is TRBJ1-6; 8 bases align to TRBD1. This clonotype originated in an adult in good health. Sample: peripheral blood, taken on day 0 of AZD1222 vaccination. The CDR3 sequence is CAIRLGQANSPLHF. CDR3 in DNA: TGTGCCATACGGTTGGGACAGGCAAATTCACCCCTCCACTTT.